Each of the 22 T cell receptor beta chains below was sequenced from the same sample in a study of spatial heterogeneity in lung cancer. TCRdb reprocessed the 5' RACE reads with MiXCR, giving one entry per CDR3 protein. The sample lists 8,400 or so distinct CDR3 sequences, 4% to 5.5% seen once, with around 30% in the top ten. Stated time point: sample taken at primary tumor resection. Sequencing used PBMCs, obtained at surgery. The origin of the receptors is a male donor with early-stage non-small cell lung cancer.

This clonotype has ten or more counts. The chain uses TRBV7-9 and TRBJ1-4; D is undetermined. The germline V and J ends were trimmed by 2 bases and 3 bases, with 13 bases remaining between them. The CDR3 length is 16 residues. Germline lookup yields CDR1 SEHNR and CDR2 FQNEAQ (reference sequence). For the CDR3, the DNA is TGTGCCAGCAGCTTAAACGGCGGAGCAGCTAATGAAAAACTGTTTTTT. Amino acid sequence: CASSLNGGAANEKLFF.

This clonotype has at least ten counts. The rearrangement links TRBV20-1 to TRBJ2-2; possible D gene TRBD2, 6 bases. Germline loops: CDR1 DFQATT, CDR2 SNEGSKA (reference sequence). The CDR3 covers 15 residues. V was shortened by 5 bases and J by 0 bases, with 13 bases between the two germline ends. CDR3 in DNA: TGCAGTGCTTCCGGACTAACTTCGAACACCGGGGAGCTGTTTTTT. Protein: CSASGLTSNTGELFF.

This clonotype is classed as hyperexpanded (1% or more). CDR3 loop: CASSQDGRTGPYEQYF. DNA of the CDR3: TGTGCCAGCAGCCAAGATGGACGCACTGGCCCCTACGAGCAGTACTTC. The chain employs TRBV3-1 and TRBJ2-7, with unresolved D. This CDR3 contains 16 residues. Germline CDR1 is LGHDT and CDR2 is YNNKEL (reference sequence). The V end was cut by 0 bases, the J end by 2 bases, with 14 bases between.

The sample holds a few counts of this clonotype. V usage is TRBV11-2 and J usage is TRBJ2-1; D is undetermined. The ends were cut back, 3 bases at V and 7 bases at J, with 10 bases in the middle. Germline V gene lookup returns CDR1 SGHAT and CDR2 FQNNGV. The CDR3 extends over 13 amino acids. The CDR3 spells CASSLGIQNEQFF. DNA for the CDR3: TGTGCCAGCAGCTTGGGAATTCAAAATGAGCAGTTCTTC.

J is TRBJ1-1 and V is TRBV5-1, with D hard to call. Germline CDR1 reads SGHRS; CDR2 reads YFSETQ. The CDR3 has 14 amino acids. The V end lost 1 base, the J end lost 4 bases, and 11 bases lay between the germline ends. CDR3 DNA: TGCGCCAGCAGCTTGTTGAGGGTCGGCACTGAAGCTTTCTTT. It specifies CASSLLRVGTEAFF.

In its sample, this clonotype was seen many times. The chain joins TRBV7-9 to TRBJ2-2; D is uncertain. The CDR3 is 12 residues long. Germline V gene data show CDR1 as SEHNR and CDR2 as FQNEAQ (reference sequence). V was cut by 3 bases and J by 8 bases, with 7 bases left in between. The CDR3: CASSFWQGELFF. The CDR3 nucleotides read TGTGCCAGCAGCTTTTGGCAGGGGGAGCTGTTTTTT.

This clonotype has a count of ten or more. V and J are TRBV6-5 and TRBJ2-1; either TRBD1 or TRBD2 may fit D (5 bases each). The CDR3 covers 14 residues. Per the germline V gene, CDR1 is MNHEY and CDR2 is SVGAGI. The V gene lost 2 bases and the J gene lost 9 bases, with 14 bases spanning the gap. The CDR3 loop is CASSYGEGKVEQFF. The CDR3 nucleotides are TGTGCCAGCAGTTACGGAGAGGGGAAGGTTGAGCAGTTCTTC.

This clonotype was detected many times. The chain combines TRBV2 with TRBJ1-6; D ambiguous. CDR1 and CDR2 (germline): SNHLY, FYNNEI. With 4 bases removed from V and 7 bases from J, the gap between germline ends came to 11 bases. The length of the CDR3 is 14 residues. The CDR3 nucleotides are TGTGCCAGCAGTGTGGCACATTCAAATTCACCCCTCCACTTT. Amino acids: CASSVAHSNSPLHF.

This clonotype counts as medium-sized. This chain uses TRBV12-3 or TRBV12-4 with TRBJ2-1; D is uncertain. This CDR3 has 14 residues. V was pared by 5 bases and J by 6 bases, with 14 bases between. DNA of the CDR3: TGTGCCAGCAGTACTGGCTTAGCTGGCAATGAGCAGTTCTTC. It codes for CASSTGLAGNEQFF.

Comment on this clonotype: A much larger clone is a single base away; this may be a read error. The chain recombines TRBV3-1 with TRBJ2-3, with D unclear. The ends were cut back, 5 bases at V and 10 bases at J, with 13 bases in the middle. The CDR3 covers 12 residues. Germline V gives CDR1 LGHDT, CDR2 YNNKEL (reference sequence). The CDR3 region has the DNA TGTGCCAGCAGCTCGGACCTGCAGTCGCAGTATTTT. Protein product: CASSSDLQSQYF.

In this sample, this clonotype turned up many times. This chain uses TRBV30 with TRBJ2-3; D is uncertain. The CDR3 has 13 residues. Germline V gene lookup returns CDR1 GTSNPN and CDR2 SVGIG (reference sequence). The germline V and J ends were trimmed by 5 bases and 8 bases, with 17 bases remaining between them. CDR3 nucleotide sequence: TGTGCCTGGGCCATGCCAGCCCCCGGTACGCAGTATTTT. This codes for CAWAMPAPGTQYF.

This clonotype has a handful of counts. This sequence joins TRBV7-9 and TRBJ1-6, with 8 bases fitting TRBD1. V was clipped by 5 bases and J by 7 bases; unmatched bases: 13. Germline CDR1 and CDR2: SEHNR and FQNEAQ (reference sequence). The CDR3 is made up of 17 amino acids. In DNA, the CDR3 is TGTGCCAGCAGCCGTGGGTTCGGGACAGGAGGAAATTCACCCCTCCACTTT. Its translation: CASSRGFGTGGNSPLHF.

This clonotype came up a few times. V gene TRBV7-6 combines with J gene TRBJ2-7; the D gene could be TRBD1 or TRBD2 (5 bases each). From germline, CDR1 is SGHVS and CDR2 FNYEAQ. The CDR3 sequence is 14 residues long. V was cut by 5 bases and J by 3 bases, with 14 bases left in between. CDR3 region: CASSLRGGGYEQYF. The CDR3 region has the DNA TGTGCCAGCAGCCTCCGAGGTGGGGGCTACGAGCAGTACTTC.

By share, this clonotype counts as medium-sized (0.01 to 0.1%). The rearrangement links TRBV7-6 to TRBJ2-3; maybe TRBD1 (5 bases). This CDR3 has 13 residues. The V and J ends lost 8 bases and 4 bases respectively, with 13 bases between them. Germline CDR1 is SGHVS and CDR2 is FNYEAQ. The CDR3 loop reads CASQGLSSDTQYF. The CDR3 nucleotides are TGTGCCAGCCAGGGTTTGAGTTCAGATACGCAGTATTTT.

This clonotype is medium-sized (0.01 to 0.1%) in the sample. This chain uses TRBV4-1 with TRBJ2-6; D is perhaps TRBD2 (6 bases). The V end was cut by 0 bases, the J end by 2 bases, with 11 bases between. Germline loops: CDR1 MGHRA, CDR2 YSYEKL. This CDR3 has 17 residues. CDR3 amino acids: CASSQEGWEAGANVLTF. The CDR3 bases are TGCGCCAGCAGCCAAGAGGGGTGGGAGGCTGGGGCCAACGTCCTGACTTTC.

By sample fraction, this clonotype is medium-sized. This rearrangement joins TRBV7-8 to TRBJ1-5; D is uncertain. Germline V CDR1 and CDR2: SGHVS, FQNEAQ. Trimming pared 1 base from V and 3 bases from J, leaving 10 bases between. CDR3 length: 15 residues. The CDR3 DNA follows: TGTGCCAGCAGCTTAGATGCGGGAGTCAATCAGCCCCAGCATTTT. It is translated as CASSLDAGVNQPQHF.

Many counts were recorded for this clonotype. The V gene is TRBV6-5, the J gene TRBJ1-6; no definite D call. This CDR3 has 15 amino acids. Germline V gives CDR1 MNHEY, CDR2 SVGAGI. Trimming cost V 6 bases and J 10 bases, with 19 bases left between them. The CDR3 loop is CASSRGWEVDSPLHF. The CDR3 coding sequence is TGTGCCAGCAGCCGCGGGTGGGAGGTAGACTCACCCCTCCACTTT.

This clonotype was seen repeatedly, ten times or more. This rearrangement joins TRBV29-1 to TRBJ2-3; 7 positions agree with TRBD2. CDR1 and CDR2 (germline): SQVTM, ANQGSEA. This CDR3 spans 13 amino acids. V lost 4 bases, J lost 8 bases, and 9 bases stayed unmatched. CDR3 sequence (DNA): TGCAGCGTTGGCGGGGGAGAGCGTGCTACGCAGTATTTT. This codes for CSVGGGERATQYF.

Concerning this clonotype itself: A much larger clone differs by one base, so this may be a read error. J is TRBJ2-7 and V is TRBV3-1; 8 positions agree with TRBD2. In germline, CDR1 is LGHDT, CDR2 YNNKEL (reference sequence). There are 16 residues in the CDR3. V trimming: 3 bases; J trimming: 6 bases; junction bases outside the gene matches: 13. CDR3 residues: CASSQFSIAGSCEQYF. The CDR3 DNA follows: TGTGCCAGCAGCCAGTTCTCGATAGCGGGGAGCTGCGAGCAGTACTTC.

This clonotype occurred many times. The gene calls are TRBV28 and TRBJ2-5; D is tentatively TRBD1 or TRBD2 (5 bases each). The CDR3 consists of 12 residues. Germline V gives CDR1 MDHEN, CDR2 SYDVKM. V was pared by 4 bases and J by 14 bases, with 17 bases between. As DNA, the CDR3 is TGTGCCAGCAGTTCCCAGACCGGGGCGTTCTACTTC. It translates to CASSSQTGAFYF. The whole variable domain, filled in from reference TRBV28 and TRBJ2-5, reads DVKVTQSSRYLVKRTGEKVFLECVQDMDHENMFWYRQDPGLGLRLIYFSYDVKMKEKGDIPEGYSVSREKKERFSLILESASTNQTSMYLCASSSQTGAFYFGPGTRLLVL.

In this sample, this clonotype turned up many times. The V gene is TRBV20-1, the J gene TRBJ1-6; 7 bases agree with TRBD1. Unmatched junction bases numbered 14, after V lost 6 bases and J lost 6 bases. Germline-derived CDR1 and CDR2 are DFQATT and SNEGSKA (reference sequence). This CDR3 has 16 amino acids. The CDR3 sequence is CSAKGPQGQFNSPLHF. DNA of the CDR3: TGCAGTGCCAAGGGTCCCCAGGGACAGTTTAATTCACCCCTCCACTTT.

This chain links TRBV19 with TRBJ2-1; D gene ambiguous. The length of the CDR3 is 15 residues. Trimming removed 3 bases at V and 4 bases at J, with 13 bases between. Germline loops: CDR1 LNHDA, CDR2 SQIVND (reference sequence). In DNA form, the CDR3 reads TGTGCCAGTAGTATCGGACCCCCGGTATACAATGAGCAGTTCTTC. It specifies CASSIGPPVYNEQFF.